Shown below are 16 T cell receptor beta chains from a single sample sequenced in a study of blood T cell repertoires in COVID-19. TCRdb's table, derived via immunoSEQ multiplex PCR, lists solely in-frame clones and lacks some. The table includes over 200,000 clones, just under 90% detected once. Sequencing input: PBMCs or T cells enriched from blood (not recorded which). These receptors originate from a woman aged 25 to 45 with acute COVID-19.

On this clone itself: It may be a read error: a sequence one base away is much more abundant. The CDR3, as DNA: TGTGCCAGTAGTATTTTAGGCCGGGTTTATCAGTCCCAGCATTTT. Translated, it gives CASSILGRVYQSQHF. This chain links TRBV19 with TRBJ1-5; no clear D gene. Germline V gene data show CDR1 as LNHDA and CDR2 as SQIVND (reference sequence). There are 15 residues in the CDR3.

This rearrangement joins TRBV7-2 to TRBJ2-7; 7 bases match TRBD2. Trimming at V came to 5 bases and at J to 6 bases, leaving 7 bases not matched to a gene. Germline CDR1 and CDR2: SGHTA and FQGNSA. This CDR3 is 13 amino acids long. The CDR3: CASSIRDYREQYF. The CDR3 coding sequence is TGTGCCAGCAGCATTCGGGACTACCGCGAGCAGTACTTC.

The chain combines TRBV5-6 with TRBJ2-1; TRBD2 matches 7 bases. The V segment lost 0 bases and the J segment 9 bases; nucleotides outside the gene matches: 3. The CDR3 consists of 13 residues. CDR1 is SGHDT, CDR2 YYEEEE, per germline. The CDR3 loop reads CASSLASGSEQFF. DNA for the CDR3: TGTGCCAGCAGCTTGGCTAGCGGCAGTGAGCAGTTCTTC.

This clone was found a few times. In DNA, the CDR3 is TGTGCCAGCAGCTTAGGGACAGGGGTAGGCTACACCTTC. Its protein is CASSLGTGVGYTF. This sequence joins TRBV11-2 and TRBJ1-2, with 9 bases identical to TRBD1. The CDR3 has 13 amino acids. The V gene end was trimmed by 1 base and the J gene end by 8 bases; junction bases not matched to a gene: 2. In germline, CDR1 is SGHAT, CDR2 FQNNGV.

The V call is TRBV5-4, the J call TRBJ1-2; maybe TRBD1 (5 bases). With 4 bases removed from V and 4 bases from J, the gap between germline ends came to 11 bases. The CDR3 is made up of 13 amino acids. Germline V gives CDR1 SGHNT, CDR2 YYREEE (reference sequence). The CDR3: CASSGGTVYGYTF. DNA for the CDR3: TGTGCCAGCAGCGGCGGGACGGTCTATGGCTACACCTTC.

The chain recombines TRBV7-6 with TRBJ1-6, with D maybe TRBD1 (6 bases). CDR1 is SGHVS, CDR2 FNYEAQ, per germline. Trimming left V 3 bases short and J 6 bases short, with 12 bases between. The CDR3 sequence is 15 residues long. As DNA, the CDR3 is TGTGCCAGCAGCTTGGACAGCCTCTTTAATTCACCCCTCCACTTT. Translated: CASSLDSLFNSPLHF.

The chain joins TRBV28 to TRBJ1-3; D perhaps matches TRBD1 (6 bases). Germline-derived CDR1 and CDR2 are MDHEN and SYDVKM. V dropped 7 bases and J dropped 0 bases, with 13 bases sitting between them. The CDR3 covers 15 residues. The CDR3 bases are TGTGCCAGCACCTGGGGGGGGCACTCTGGAAACACCATATATTTT. Protein sequence: CASTWGGHSGNTIYF.

This chain connects TRBV3-1 (or the pseudogene TRBV3-2) to TRBJ1-3; D gene unclear. The CDR3 is made up of 16 amino acids. The germline V and J ends were trimmed by 5 bases and 5 bases, with 19 bases remaining between them. Germline loops: CDR1 LGHDT, CDR2 YNNKEL (reference sequence). The CDR3 bases are TGTGCCAGCAGCAAGGGAGGACCCACGGGAAGAAACACCATATATTTT. Encoded protein: CASSKGGPTGRNTIYF.

This chain links TRBV13 with TRBJ2-3; 11 bases map to TRBD1. V was clipped by 2 bases and J by 3 bases; unmatched bases: 1. The germline CDR1 and CDR2 sequences are PRHDT and FYEKMQ (reference sequence). This CDR3 region has 15 residues. CDR3 sequence reads: CASSLRDRGTDTQYF. In DNA form, the CDR3 reads TGTGCCAGCAGCTTAAGGGACAGGGGGACAGATACGCAGTATTTT.

This chain uses TRBV6-5 with TRBJ1-2; the D gene is possibly TRBD1 (5 bases). Germline V gene lookup returns CDR1 MNHEY and CDR2 SVGAGI. Trimming shortened V by 3 bases and J by 3 bases, and 11 bases separated the two germline ends. The CDR3 loop spans 14 amino acids. The DNA of the CDR3 is TGTGCCAGCAGTTATATTTCGGGGGACTATGGCTACACCTTC. Translating gives CASSYISGDYGYTF.

This chain joins TRBV4-1 and TRBJ2-7; 7 bases match TRBD2. Germline V CDR1 and CDR2: MGHRA, YSYEKL. V dropped 0 bases and J dropped 3; count of bases not matched to a gene: 8. CDR3 size: 16 residues. DNA for the CDR3: TGCGCCAGCAGCCAAGATCTTCTGCGGGGGTTCTACGAGCAGTACTTC. Protein product: CASSQDLLRGFYEQYF.

A remark on this clone: Different DNA sequences within this sample yield the same CDR3. The gene calls are TRBV7-3 and TRBJ2-3; 7 bases fit TRBD2. Unmatched junction bases numbered 4, after V lost 2 bases and J lost 2 bases. Germline loops: CDR1 SGHTA, CDR2 FQGTGA. The CDR3 has 15 amino acids. CDR3 amino acids: CASSLDRGVTDTQYF. Here the CDR3 DNA reads TGTGCCAGCAGCTTAGATCGGGGGGTCACAGATACGCAGTATTTT.

This chain joins TRBV24-1 and TRBJ2-5; D gene unclear. The CDR3 runs 15 residues. Germline CDR1 and CDR2: KGHDR and SFDVKD. V dropped 2 bases and J dropped 5 bases, with 14 bases sitting between them. This chain's CDR3 is CATSDSTPRRETQYF. The CDR3 DNA is TGTGCCACCAGTGATTCGACCCCGCGGCGGGAGACCCAGTACTTC.

The CDR3 reads CASRGGSSGIGDTQYF. CDR3 coding DNA: TGTGCCAGCAGGGGGGGGTCTAGCGGAATAGGAGATACGCAGTATTTT. The rearrangement uses TRBV7-2 and TRBJ2-3, with 7 bases fitting TRBD2. This CDR3 contains 16 residues. Trimming cost V 6 bases and J 5 bases; bases outside gene matches: 14. Germline V gene data show CDR1 as SGHTA and CDR2 as FQGNSA. Looking up the rest from reference TRBV7-2 and TRBJ2-3 gives the full variable domain: GAGVSQSPSNKVTEKGKDVELRCDPISGHTALYWYRQSLGQGLEFLIYFQGNSAPDKSGLPSDRFSAERTGGSVSTLTIQRTQQEDSAVYLCASRGGSSGIGDTQYFGPGTRLTVL.

The J gene is TRBJ1-1, the V gene TRBV5-1, with D uncertain. The CDR3 is 15 amino acids. Trimming stripped 2 bases from V and 1 base from J, with 12 bases between. CDR1 and CDR2 from the germline V gene are SGHRS and YFSETQ. CDR3 in DNA: TGCGCCAGCAGCTTTGAGGCAGTAGAGAACACTGAAGCTTTCTTT. This translates into CASSFEAVENTEAFF.

The chain combines TRBV2 with TRBJ1-1, with 10 positions matching TRBD1. V lost 7 bases and J lost 2; bases outside the gene matches: 4. This CDR3 is 14 amino acids long. Germline V lookup: CDR1 SNHLY, CDR2 FYNNEI. The CDR3 DNA is TGTGCCAGCATCTGGGACAGGGGTAACACTGAAGCTTTCTTT. Protein sequence: CASIWDRGNTEAFF.